This TCR beta chain was retrieved from a study of T cell clusters in autoimmune cytopenias. Study-level points and caveats: No cluster-lack signature appeared between secondary cytopenia and chronic lymphocytic leukemia patients, apparently due to lymphoma masking.

This clonotype is medium-sized (0.01 to 0.1%) by frequency. Its specificity is not known. TRB amplification used 250 ng of peripheral blood genomic DNA. This CDR3 region has 16 residues. Germline loops: CDR1 MNHEY, CDR2 SMNVEV (reference sequence). One tube held mixed TRB-A and TRB-B primer pools for touch-down PCR. TCRdb reprocessed the multiplex PCR reads; each CDR3 protein has one entry and no DNA is given. This repertoire comprises nearly 7,000 distinct CDR3 sequences; its ten largest clones make up less than 6%. These data also formed part of another study, on T cell repertoires in aging, cancer and after chemotherapy.

The sequencing sample was made of peripheral blood. The clonotype was recovered from a human donor in good health. The rearrangement uses TRBV27 and TRBJ1-6. The chain's CDR3 is CASSYGDSSYNSPLHF.